The 11 T cell receptor beta chains given below trace back to one sample, sequenced in a study of blood T cell repertoires in COVID-19. Measured with immunoSEQ multiplex PCR; TCRdb has only the in-frame clones, and not every one. The table lists roughly 440,000 clones, 88% of them singletons. The sample taken for sequencing was peripheral blood. These receptors all come from a woman aged 45-60 years with COVID-19, enrolled during active disease.

V is TRBV7-2 and J is TRBJ2-1; 7 nucleotides agree with TRBD2. There are 14 residues in the CDR3. The V gene end was trimmed by 1 base and the J gene end by 7 bases; junction bases not matched to a gene: 4. Germline V lookup: CDR1 SGHTA, CDR2 FQGNSA. CDR3 amino acids: CASSLELAPNEQFF. The CDR3 DNA follows: TGTGCCAGCAGCTTAGAACTAGCGCCAAATGAGCAGTTCTTC. The entire variable domain, with the rest obtained from reference TRBV7-2 and TRBJ2-1, is as follows: GAGVSQSPSNKVTEKGKDVELRCDPISGHTALYWYRQSLGQGLEFLIYFQGNSAPDKSGLPSDRFSAERTGGSVSTLTIQRTQQEDSAVYLCASSLELAPNEQFFGPGTRLTVL.

J is TRBJ2-3 and V is TRBV12-5, with 8 bases fitting TRBD2. This CDR3 is built from 17 residues. From germline, CDR1 is LGHNT and CDR2 FRNRAP. V lost 2 bases, J lost 4 bases, and 11 bases stayed unmatched. The CDR3 loop reads CASGLMPGGPFADTQYF. CDR3 bases: TGTGCTAGTGGTTTGATGCCGGGGGGGCCATTCGCAGATACGCAGTATTTT.

The chain is built from TRBV6-2 or TRBV6-3 and TRBJ1-1; 8 bases align to TRBD1. Germline V gene data show CDR1 as MNHEY and CDR2 as SVGEGT. J was trimmed by 4 bases and V by 6 bases; bases with no gene match: 7. The CDR3 runs 14 residues. This CDR3 is CASSSGGAITEAFF. The CDR3 DNA follows: TGTGCCAGCAGCTCAGGGGGCGCGATCACTGAAGCTTTCTTT.

The gene calls are TRBV30 and TRBJ2-3, with TRBD2 matching 8 bases. Germline-derived CDR1 and CDR2 are GTSNPN and SVGIG (reference sequence). This CDR3 is 13 amino acids long. V was clipped by 5 bases and J by 0 bases; unmatched bases: 1. The CDR3 here is CAWASGSTDTQYF. CDR3 sequence (DNA): TGTGCCTGGGCTAGCGGGAGCACAGATACGCAGTATTTT.

This chain joins TRBV5-4 and TRBJ2-7; 8 bases are a match to TRBD2. This CDR3 region has 16 residues. With 2 bases clipped from V and 5 bases from J, the junction kept 12 bases outside the gene matches. Germline V CDR1 and CDR2: SGHNT, YYREEE (reference sequence). The CDR3 DNA reads as TGTGCCAGCAGCTTCCTATTAGCGGGGAATCACAACGAGCAGTACTTC. It specifies CASSFLLAGNHNEQYF.

The CDR3 DNA follows: TGTGCCAGCAACTCCGGGACAGTCAATCAGCCCCAGCATTTT. Residues: CASNSGTVNQPQHF. The chain employs TRBV28 and TRBJ1-5; 7 positions agree with TRBD1. CDR1 and CDR2 (germline): MDHEN, SYDVKM. The CDR3 extends over 14 amino acids. J gave up 3 bases and V 7 bases, and 6 bases lay outside the gene matches. Combining the CDR3 with reference TRBV28 and TRBJ1-5 gives the whole variable domain DVKVTQSSRYLVKRTGEKVFLECVQDMDHENMFWYRQDPGLGLRLIYFSYDVKMKEKGDIPEGYSVSREKKERFSLILESASTNQTSMYLCASNSGTVNQPQHFGDGTRLSIL.

The rearrangement joins TRBV5-1 to TRBJ1-2, with 7 bases that match TRBD1. V shed 0 bases, J shed 3 bases, and the junction held 8 bases outside the gene matches. The CDR3 spans 16 residues. The germline gives CDR1 SGHRS, CDR2 YFSETQ. As DNA, the CDR3 is TGCGCCAGCAGCTTGGACCTATCCGGGACAGACTATGGCTACACCTTC. Its protein is CASSLDLSGTDYGYTF. Complete variable domain (other parts from reference TRBV5-1 and TRBJ1-2): KAGVTQTPRYLIKTRGQQVTLSCSPISGHRSVSWYQQTPGQGLQFLFEYFSETQRNKGNFPGRFSGRQFSNSRSEMNVSTLELGDSALYLCASSLDLSGTDYGYTFGSGTRLTVV.

The rearrangement uses TRBV28 and TRBJ2-5; 12 bases align to TRBD2. The V gene's germline CDR1 is MDHEN and CDR2 SYDVKM. The length of the CDR3 is 17 residues. V trimming: 7 bases; J trimming: 9 bases; junction bases outside the gene matches: 18. This CDR3 reads CASTSGGAGRLVGAQYF. CDR3 sequence (DNA): TGTGCCAGCACTAGCGGGGGGGCAGGTCGGTTGGTGGGGGCCCAGTACTTC.

This clone came up once. The chain has TRBV4-1 and TRBJ2-7, with D possibly TRBD1 on 5 matching bases. There are 13 residues in the CDR3. V shed 3 bases and J shed 7 bases, with 13 bases lying between them. CDR1 and CDR2 (germline): MGHRA, YSYEKL. This CDR3 reads CASSHLDSSEQYF. CDR3 DNA sequence: TGCGCCAGCAGCCACCTCGACAGTTCGGAGCAGTACTTC.

This clone was counted once. V is TRBV11-2 and J is TRBJ2-7; a possible D gene is TRBD2 (7 bases). The germline V gene encodes CDR1 SGHAT and CDR2 FQNNGV. This CDR3 is 15 amino acids long. With 1 base removed from V and 1 base from J, the gap between germline ends came to 11 bases. CDR3 bases: TGTGCCAGCAGCTTAGGGGGGGGCCCTTCCTACGAGCAGTACTTC. It encodes CASSLGGGPSYEQYF.

The J gene is TRBJ2-7, the V gene TRBV6-5; 8 nucleotides agree with TRBD1. CDR3 length: 14 amino acids. V lost 5 bases to trimming and J lost 3 bases; unmatched junction nucleotides: 6. The germline V gene encodes CDR1 MNHEY and CDR2 SVGAGI. For the CDR3, the DNA is TGTGCCAGCAGTCCCCCGGGACAGGTCTACGAGCAGTACTTC. Translating gives CASSPPGQVYEQYF.